This T cell receptor (beta chain) was sequenced in a study of blood T cell repertoires in COVID-19. Study at large: Acute and convalescent COVID-19 samples came from the United States, Italy and Spain.

Seattle researchers signed up patients amid active infection and tracked them longitudinally. The junction had 17 bases not matched to a gene; V was cut back by 5 bases and J by 8 bases. This CDR3 region has 16 residues. Germline lookup yields CDR1 LNHNV and CDR2 YYDKDF (reference sequence). This clone was picked up one time. As originally analysed: Counts of nucleated cells, estimated from reference gene primer amplification, were obtained. Profiling relied on immunoSEQ multiplex PCR, and the TCRdb table lists in-frame clones only, not all of them. V and J calls and clone size come straight from that table; D and trimming were deduced from the DNA. The sample consists of over 250,000 clones, approximately 84% of them appearing once.

The clonotype was recovered from a human donor with COVID-19, enrolled during active disease. The donor label of this sample is uncertain. The material sequenced was peripheral blood. This chain joins TRBV15 and TRBJ1-2; 7 bases fit TRBD1. CDR3 residues: CATSGGQADSLKGYTF. As DNA, the CDR3 is TGTGCCACCAGCGGCGGACAGGCTGACTCCCTCAAAGGCTACACCTTC.